The 25 T cell receptor beta chains listed next were all sequenced from one sample in a study of blood T cell repertoires in COVID-19. Produced via immunoSEQ multiplex PCR; TCRdb's table is partial and in-frame only. The sample records approximately 110,000 clones, about 70% being singletons. Sequenced sample: peripheral blood. Receptors were obtained from a man older than 75 with COVID-19, enrolled during active disease.

The rearrangement joins TRBV4-2 to TRBJ2-5, with D possibly being TRBD2 (5 bases). The CDR3 covers 16 residues. V shed 0 bases and J shed 1 base, with 12 bases lying between them. CDR1 is LGHNA and CDR2 is YNFKEQ in the germline V gene. The CDR3 loop is CASSQEEGGIQETQYF. The CDR3 DNA sequence: TGTGCCAGCAGCCAAGAAGAGGGTGGGATCCAAGAGACCCAGTACTTC.

The chain combines TRBV7-2 with TRBJ1-5; TRBD1 aligns across 7 bases. Germline CDR1 reads SGHTA; CDR2 reads FQGNSA. Losses at the gene ends were 3 bases for V and 7 bases for J; bases not matched to a gene: 6. The CDR3 consists of 14 residues. In DNA form, the CDR3 reads TGTGCCAGCAGCTTTGAAGGGGGCCAACAGCCCCAGCATTTT. This translates into CASSFEGGQQPQHF.

V usage is TRBV27 and J usage is TRBJ2-3, with a tentative D call TRBD1 (6 bases). The V end lost 1 base, the J end lost 0 bases, and 17 bases lay between the germline ends. Germline lookup yields CDR1 MNHEY and CDR2 SMNVEV (reference sequence). The CDR3 loop spans 18 amino acids. In DNA form, the CDR3 reads TGTGCCAGCAGTTTATGGGCAATCCAGGGGTCTAGCACAGATACGCAGTATTTT. It is translated as CASSLWAIQGSSTDTQYF.

This clone was seen at least ten times. V is TRBV6-5 and J is TRBJ2-7; TRBD2 matches 9 bases. Germline V gives CDR1 MNHEY, CDR2 SVGAGI. V shed 8 bases, J shed 2 bases, and the junction held 4 bases outside the gene matches. The CDR3 is 13 amino acids. The CDR3 DNA sequence: TGTGCCAGCCATCCTAGCGGGACCTACGAGCAGTACTTC. Encoded protein: CASHPSGTYEQYF.

A word on this clone: Other DNA sequences of this sample code for an identical CDR3. The gene calls are TRBV18 and TRBJ2-1, with 7 bases identical to TRBD2. The CDR3 consists of 15 residues. Looked up from germline, CDR1 is KGHSH and CDR2 is LQKENI. After removal of 2 bases from V and 1 base from J, the junction contained 2 bases not matched to a gene. CDR3 region: CASSPGGGSYNEQFF. CDR3 in DNA: TGTGCCAGCTCACCAGGCGGGGGATCCTACAATGAGCAGTTCTTC.

DNA for the CDR3: TGTGCCAGCAGCCCGGGACAGGGGCCCTACGAGCAGTACTTC. Protein product: CASSPGQGPYEQYF. The chain joins TRBV7-3 to TRBJ2-7; the match to TRBD1 covers 10 bases. Germline CDR1 SGHTA, CDR2 FQGTGA. With V trimmed by 5 bases and J by 2 bases, 3 bases remained unmatched. This CDR3 has 14 residues.

The chain carries TRBV2 and TRBJ2-1, with 13 bases identical to TRBD2. From germline, CDR1 is SNHLY and CDR2 FYNNEI. The CDR3 loop spans 15 amino acids. V lost 7 bases, J lost 7 bases, and 7 bases stayed unmatched. The CDR3 is CASTGLAGVVNEQFF. CDR3 nucleotide sequence: TGTGCCAGCACCGGACTAGCGGGAGTTGTTAATGAGCAGTTCTTC. The variable domain in full, completed from reference TRBV2 and TRBJ2-1, reads EPEVTQTPSHQVTQMGQEVILRCVPISNHLYFYWYRQILGQKVEFLVSFYNNEISEKSEIFDDQFSVERPDGSNFTLKIRSTKLEDSAMYFCASTGLAGVVNEQFFGPGTRLTVL.

The gene calls are TRBV9 and TRBJ2-7; tentatively, D is TRBD1 (6 bases). The germline CDR1 and CDR2 sequences are SGDLS and YYNGEE. The ends were cut back, 4 bases at V and 3 bases at J, with 11 bases in the middle. The length of the CDR3 is 13 residues. The CDR3 region has the DNA TGTGCCAGCAGCTCAGGGGACCTCTACGAGCAGTACTTC. The encoded protein is CASSSGDLYEQYF.

The chain has TRBV5-1 and TRBJ1-3; tentatively, D is TRBD1 (6 bases). The CDR3 runs 14 residues. The V gene lost 4 bases and the J gene lost 2 bases, with 10 bases spanning the gap. CDR1 SGHRS and CDR2 YFSETQ come from the germline V gene. CDR3 nucleotide sequence: TGCGCCAGCAGCCAGGACAGCCCTGGAAACACCATATATTTT. Amino acid sequence: CASSQDSPGNTIYF.

The rearrangement joins TRBV7-2 to TRBJ2-5, with TRBD2 identical over 8 bases. In germline, CDR1 is SGHTA, CDR2 FQGNSA. This CDR3 comprises 14 residues. J lost 9 bases, V lost 3 bases, and 9 bases had no gene match. CDR3 amino acids: CASSLSSGWGPQYF. CDR3 nucleotide sequence: TGTGCCAGCAGCTTGTCTAGCGGGTGGGGGCCCCAGTACTTC.

The chain has TRBV5-1 and TRBJ1-1, with 7 bases matching TRBD1. The V gene end was trimmed by 4 bases and the J gene end by 4 bases; junction bases not matched to a gene: 7. This CDR3 contains 14 residues. From germline, CDR1 is SGHRS and CDR2 YFSETQ. The CDR3 spells CASSPQGEATEAFF. The DNA for the CDR3 is TGCGCCAGCAGCCCCCAGGGGGAGGCCACTGAAGCTTTCTTT.

This chain links TRBV27 with TRBJ2-1; TRBD2 agrees at 9 bases. The CDR3 runs 15 residues. CDR1 and CDR2 (germline): MNHEY, SMNVEV (reference sequence). V shed 5 bases, J shed 3 bases, and the junction held 5 bases outside the gene matches. The CDR3 nucleotides are TGTGCCAGCAGTATAACTAGCGGGTTCTACAATGAGCAGTTCTTC. It yields the protein CASSITSGFYNEQFF.

A word on this clone: The same CDR3 arises from other DNA sequences in this sample as well. The rearrangement links TRBV6-5 to TRBJ2-7; 10 nucleotides align to TRBD2. This CDR3 is 15 amino acids long. CDR1 is MNHEY and CDR2 is SVGAGI in the germline V gene. V dropped 0 bases and J dropped 4; count of bases not matched to a gene: 3. The CDR3 protein is CASSYSASGSYEQYF. CDR3 DNA: TGTGCCAGCAGTTACTCGGCTAGCGGGAGTTACGAGCAGTACTTC.

This clone was observed once. The chain links TRBV9 to TRBJ2-3; 9 bases line up with TRBD2. The CDR3 covers 16 residues. Trimming at V came to 0 bases and at J to 0 bases, leaving 2 bases not matched to a gene. Per germline, CDR1 SGDLS and CDR2 YYNGEE. For the CDR3, the DNA is TGTGCCAGCAGCGTAGTAGCGGGAGTTAGCACAGATACGCAGTATTTT. Protein: CASSVVAGVSTDTQYF.

V is TRBV28 and J is TRBJ2-1; possible D gene TRBD2, 6 bases. The CDR3 spans 16 residues. Germline CDR1 MDHEN, CDR2 SYDVKM. The V gene lost 2 bases and the J gene lost 0 bases, with 11 bases spanning the gap. The CDR3, as DNA: TGTGCCAGCAGTTTAGGGCACGGGAGCTCCTACAATGAGCAGTTCTTC. It codes for CASSLGHGSSYNEQFF. Drawing the rest from reference TRBV28 and TRBJ2-1, the complete variable domain is DVKVTQSSRYLVKRTGEKVFLECVQDMDHENMFWYRQDPGLGLRLIYFSYDVKMKEKGDIPEGYSVSREKKERFSLILESASTNQTSMYLCASSLGHGSSYNEQFFGPGTRLTVL.

This clone was counted only a few times. V usage is TRBV9 and J usage is TRBJ1-2; D is undetermined. The CDR3 loop spans 12 amino acids. Germline-derived CDR1 and CDR2 are SGDLS and YYNGEE. V gave up 4 bases and J gave up 13 bases, with 17 bases separating them. CDR3 amino acids: CASSPGLPGITF. Here the CDR3 DNA reads TGTGCCAGCAGCCCCGGGCTGCCGGGAATCACCTTC. The complete variable domain, with remaining parts taken from reference TRBV9 and TRBJ1-2, reads DSGVTQTPKHLITATGQRVTLRCSPRSGDLSVYWYQQSLDQGLQFLIQYYNGEERAKGNILERFSAQQFPDLHSELNLSSLELGDSALYFCASSPGLPGITFGSGTRLTVV.

The V call is TRBV6-1, the J call TRBJ2-5; TRBD2 matches 11 bases. Germline loops: CDR1 MNHNS, CDR2 SASEGT. The ends lost 2 bases at V and 1 base at J; junction bases unmatched: 3. There are 16 residues in the CDR3. The CDR3 DNA sequence: TGTGCCAGCAGTGAACCGGGACTAGCGGCCCAAGAGACCCAGTACTTC. Protein sequence: CASSEPGLAAQETQYF.

CDR3 amino acids: CASTSGDTQYF. The CDR3 coding sequence is TGTGCCAGCACTAGCGGAGATACGCAGTATTTT. V and J are TRBV13 and TRBJ2-3; 7 nucleotides align to TRBD2. V lost 7 bases and J lost 5; bases outside the gene matches: 0. This CDR3 has 11 residues. Germline CDR1 is PRHDT and CDR2 is FYEKMQ (reference sequence).

This clone came up a few times. The CDR3 reads CASSPRQGPSTEAFF. CDR3 nucleotides: TGTGCCAGCAGCCCCCGACAGGGGCCCAGCACTGAAGCTTTCTTT. The rearrangement uses TRBV7-8 and TRBJ1-1; 8 bases are shared with TRBD1. The germline CDR1 and CDR2 sequences are SGHVS and FQNEAQ. The trim removed 5 bases at V and 4 bases at J, leaving 9 bases unmatched. The CDR3 spans 15 residues.

The chain employs TRBV18 and TRBJ1-5; D call uncertain. Looked up from germline, CDR1 is KGHSH and CDR2 is LQKENI. V lost 6 bases and J 0 bases, leaving 12 bases between the germline ends. CDR3 length equals 15 residues. The CDR3 loop is CASSPPGDSNQPQHF. CDR3 sequence (DNA): TGTGCCAGCTCCCCTCCCGGGGATAGCAATCAGCCCCAGCATTTT.

The J gene is TRBJ1-5, the V gene TRBV5-1; TRBD1 matches 7 bases. This CDR3 contains 15 residues. V lost 4 bases to trimming and J lost 0 bases; unmatched junction nucleotides: 4. Germline values: CDR1 SGHRS, CDR2 YFSETQ. The CDR3 loop is CASSATGYSNQPQHF. CDR3 DNA: TGCGCCAGCAGCGCGACAGGGTATAGCAATCAGCCCCAGCATTTT.

The chain employs TRBV24-1 and TRBJ2-5; perhaps TRBD2 as D (6 bases). The V end was cut by 5 bases, the J end by 4 bases, with 13 bases between. Germline V gene data show CDR1 as KGHDR and CDR2 as SFDVKD. CDR3 length equals 14 residues. The DNA for the CDR3 is TGTGCCACCAGTGTGGCGGGGCGGAGAGAGACCCAGTACTTC. Translating it yields CATSVAGRRETQYF.

The chain employs TRBV5-7 and TRBJ2-7, with a tentative D call TRBD1 (7 bases). TRBV5-7 is annotated as an ORF whose role is uncertain. V gave up 1 base and J gave up 6 bases, with 20 bases separating them. The CDR3 loop spans 16 amino acids. The CDR3 DNA reads as TGTGCCAGCAGCTTGAGGGGGCTAGCGACTATGCGCGAGCAGTACTTC. Amino acid sequence: CASSLRGLATMREQYF.

The rearrangement joins TRBV4-1 to TRBJ2-4; TRBD2 aligns across 13 bases. Germline V lookup: CDR1 MGHRA, CDR2 YSYEKL. CDR3 length: 18 residues. J was trimmed by 0 bases and V by 3 bases; bases with no gene match: 5. CDR3 region: CASSHLGLAGIAKNIQYF. CDR3 DNA: TGCGCCAGCAGCCACCTGGGACTAGCGGGAATAGCCAAAAACATTCAGTACTTC.

J is TRBJ1-2 and V is TRBV19; the D gene is possibly TRBD1 (6 bases). The CDR3 is made up of 14 amino acids. V was clipped by 1 base and J by 7 bases, with 13 bases between them. Per germline, CDR1 LNHDA and CDR2 SQIVND (reference sequence). CDR3 coding DNA: TGTGCCAGTAGTATAGCTCCGGACAGCCGTGGCTACACCTTC. Residues: CASSIAPDSRGYTF. The full variable domain, rest sourced from reference TRBV19 and TRBJ1-2, is DGGITQSPKYLFRKEGQNVTLSCEQNLNHDAMYWYRQDPGQGLRLIYYSQIVNDFQKGDIAEGYSVSREKKESFPLTVTSAQKNPTAFYLCASSIAPDSRGYTFGSGTRLTVV.